This is a list of T cell receptor beta chains from one sample in a study of blood T cell repertoires in COVID-19. Measured with immunoSEQ multiplex PCR; TCRdb has only the in-frame clones, and not every one. This sample has about 370,000 clones; over 75% occur once, and the top ten carry roughly 0.99%. Sequencing was performed on PBMCs or T cells enriched from blood (not recorded which). The receptors derive from a young man who had recovered from COVID-19. Each CDR3 is given with its conserved first and last residue. The order of the fields is clone size, V gene, J gene, D gene, CDR3 DNA, CDR3 protein. D genes are given only for firm matches. Some rows have no size entry. The others give once, few or many, or a class for an expanded clone.

>-|TRBV7-9|TRBJ2-7|TRBD2
TGTGCCAGCAGCTTAGGACTAGCGGGAACCACCGAGCAGTACTTC
CASSLGLAGTTEQYF
>few|TRBV7-9|TRBJ2-3|-
TGTGCCAGCAGCTTAGATCCGGGGTCCCCATTAGATACGCAGTATTTT
CASSLDPGSPLDTQYF
>-|TRBV9|TRBJ2-3|TRBD1
TGTGCCAGCAGCCCCAGGGGGCTAGCCGGCACAGATACGCAGTATTTT
CASSPRGLAGTDTQYF
>-|TRBV4-2|TRBJ1-2|-
TGTGCCAGCAGCCAAGATGGGGGGGAGGATTATGGCTACACCTTC
CASSQDGGEDYGYTF
>-|TRBV7-9|TRBJ2-1|TRBD1
TGTGCCAGCAGCCAGGGACAGGGGAGGTCCTACAATGAGCAGTTCTTC
CASSQGQGRSYNEQFF
>-|TRBV23-1|TRBJ1-6|-
TGCGCCAGCACCACATTAGGGGCGGTTTATAATTCACCCCTCCACTTT
CASTTLGAVYNSPLHF
>-|TRBV5-4|TRBJ2-3|-
TGTGCCAGCAGGGGCTCTTTCATACGCACAGATACGCAGTATTTT
CASRGSFIRTDTQYF
>once|TRBV18|TRBJ1-2|TRBD1
TGTGCCAGCTCACCAGAAGGACAGGGCAATAACTATGGCTACACCTTC
CASSPEGQGNNYGYTF
>-|TRBV19|TRBJ1-1|-
TGTGCCAGTAGTATCCGACAGCCGATGAACACTGAAGCTTTCTTT
CASSIRQPMNTEAFF
>-|TRBV19|TRBJ2-4|-
TGTGCCAGTAGTAGGCGGGACAGCCTAGCCAAAAACATTCAGTACTTC
CASSRRDSLAKNIQYF
>-|TRBV10-3|TRBJ1-2|-
TGTGCCATCAGTGAAGGACAAGGGGTGTTCGGCTACACCTTC
CAISEGQGVFGYTF
>once|TRBV28|TRBJ2-7|-
TGTGCCAGCAGCTTAACAGGTCGTACCTACGAGCAGTACTTC
CASSLTGRTYEQYF
>-|TRBV19|TRBJ1-2|TRBD1
TGTGCCAGTAGTACCGCCGGGACAGGGGAAGAATACTATGGCTACACCTTC
CASSTAGTGEEYYGYTF
>-|TRBV3-1/TRBV3-2|TRBJ1-2|TRBD1
TGTGCCAGCAGCCCCCGGGACAGGGGGCGAGGCTACACCTTC
CASSPRDRGRGYTF
>-|TRBV10-1|TRBJ1-2|-
TGCGCCAGCTCCGACTCGCGACACTATGGCTACACCTTC
CASSDSRHYGYTF
>-|TRBV18|TRBJ1-1|TRBD1
TGTGCCAGCTCACCATTTCGTGTATCCGCGACAGGGGGTTCCTTCATGAACACTGAAGCTTTCTTT
CASSPFRVSATGGSFMNTEAFF
>once|TRBV29-1|TRBJ2-2|TRBD2
TGCAGCGTTTCGGGGGGTTCCGGGGAGCTGTTTTTT
CSVSGGSGELFF
>-|TRBV15|TRBJ2-3|TRBD1
TGTGCCACCGAGGGAAACAGGGGGAGCACAGATACGCAGTATTTT
CATEGNRGSTDTQYF
>once|TRBV6-6|TRBJ2-2|TRBD1
TGTGCCAGCAGTTCATACAGGGGGCAGGGCGGGGAGCTGTTTTTT
CASSSYRGQGGELFF
>-|TRBV9|TRBJ2-1|TRBD1
TGTGCCAGCAGCGTAGGTGGGACAGGGCGATTCGATGAGCAGTTCTTC
CASSVGGTGRFDEQFF
>-|TRBV3-1/TRBV3-2|TRBJ1-2|-
TGTGCCAGCAGCCCGGGGACTGGGGAATATGGCTACACCTTC
CASSPGTGEYGYTF
>-|TRBV5-1|TRBJ1-1|-
TGCGCCAGCAGCCTAGACACTGAAGCTTTCTTT
CASSLDTEAFF
>-|TRBV10-1|TRBJ2-5|TRBD2
TGCGCCAGCACTAGCGGGAGAGAGACCCAGTACTTC
CASTSGRETQYF
>-|TRBV7-8|TRBJ2-1|-
TGTGCCAGCAGGAATCTAGCGAACTACAATGAGCAGTTCTTC
CASRNLANYNEQFF
>once|TRBV4-3|TRBJ2-3|-
TGCGCCAGCAGCCAAGATGAGAGAGATACGCAGTATTTT
CASSQDERDTQYF
>few|TRBV11-3|TRBJ1-5|TRBD1
TGTGCCAGCAGCTCTGGAGACAGGGACAATCAGCCCCAGCATTTT
CASSSGDRDNQPQHF
>few|TRBV27|TRBJ1-5|-
TGTGCCAGCAGCAGGGTTCCCAATCAGCCCCAGCATTTT
CASSRVPNQPQHF
>-|TRBV18|TRBJ1-5|-
TGTGCCAGCTCACCATCCCGGGGTCAGCCCCAGCATTTT
CASSPSRGQPQHF
>-|TRBV29-1|TRBJ1-1|-
TGCAGCGGCCTCGGGGGTAGCACTGAAGCTTTCTTT
CSGLGGSTEAFF
>-|TRBV24-1|TRBJ2-3|TRBD2
TGTGCCACCCCCGGGCTAGCGGGAGGGACAGATACGCAGTATTTT
CATPGLAGGTDTQYF
>-|TRBV4-1|TRBJ2-1|-
TGCGCCAGCAGCCAAAAGGGGGGGGCTGATGAGCAGTTCTTC
CASSQKGGADEQFF
>-|TRBV3-1/TRBV3-2|TRBJ2-3|TRBD2
TGTGCCAGCAGCGCTACTCTAGCGGGAGGGCCCGATACGCAGTATTTT
CASSATLAGGPDTQYF
>once|TRBV28|TRBJ1-1|-
TGTGCCAGCAGTTTACGCGCAGGGATAAGGCGCACTGAAGCTTTCTTT
CASSLRAGIRRTEAFF
>-|TRBV7-2|TRBJ2-3|TRBD1
TGTGCCAGCAGCTCCGGGACAGGACGAGATACGCAGTATTTT
CASSSGTGRDTQYF
>-|TRBV18|TRBJ1-3|TRBD1
TGTGCCAGCTCACCACCGGGCGCCAAGACAGGGGCCCAATTATCTGGAAACACCATATATTTT
CASSPPGAKTGAQLSGNTIYF
>-|TRBV2|TRBJ2-1|-
TGTGCCAGCAGTGTTGACAGGCTCGGGATGAATGAGCAGTTCTTC
CASSVDRLGMNEQFF
>-|TRBV15|TRBJ1-4|-
TGTGCCACCAGCAGAGATCGTTCGGGGTTGGGCCGTGAAAAACTGTTTTTT
CATSRDRSGLGREKLFF
>-|TRBV5-4|TRBJ1-1|-
TGTGCCAGCAGCACTGGTTGGGGGGGTGTAGGAACGAACACTGAAGCTTTCTTT
CASSTGWGGVGTNTEAFF
>-|TRBV9|TRBJ1-1|-
TGTGCCAGCACCTCGTCCGGGGAAATGAACACTGAAGCTTTCTTT
CASTSSGEMNTEAFF
>-|TRBV24-1|TRBJ2-3|-
TGTGCCACCAGTGATTCGGCGGGGGATACGCAGTATTTT
CATSDSAGDTQYF
>-|TRBV28|TRBJ2-1|TRBD1
TGTGCCAGCAGTTTTTCCGGGACAGGTAGTTACAATGAGCAGTTCTTC
CASSFSGTGSYNEQFF
>-|TRBV5-6|TRBJ2-5|-
TGTGCCAGCAGCTCGTTAATCCAAGAGACCCAGTACTTC
CASSSLIQETQYF
>-|TRBV5-1|TRBJ2-5|TRBD2
TGCGCCAGCAGTAGCGGGACACCCCAAGAGACCCAGTACTTC
CASSSGTPQETQYF
>-|TRBV6-5|TRBJ2-1|TRBD2
TGTGCCAGCAGCCCGGGACTAGCGGGGGGGAATGAGCAGTTCTTC
CASSPGLAGGNEQFF
>-|TRBV18|TRBJ1-5|-
TGTGCCAGCTCACCAATATATAGCAATCAGCCCCAGCATTTT
CASSPIYSNQPQHF
>-|TRBV19|TRBJ2-1|TRBD1
TGTGCCAGTAGTGTCGGGACAGGGGGGTACTACAATGAGCAGTTCTTC
CASSVGTGGYYNEQFF
>-|TRBV4-2|TRBJ2-5|-
TGTGCCAGCAGCCAAGATGAGGGTGTCGGAGAGACCCAGTACTTC
CASSQDEGVGETQYF
>-|TRBV19|TRBJ2-2|TRBD1
TGTGCCAGTAGTATGGCTGGGACAGGGGGCGTCGGGGAGCTGTTTTTT
CASSMAGTGGVGELFF
>-|TRBV20-1|TRBJ1-2|-
TGCAGTGCTAGTCAGGGTTTCTATGGCTACACCTTC
CSASQGFYGYTF